These 32 T cell receptor beta chains originate from one sample sequenced in a study of T cell changes during pregnancy in multiple sclerosis. TCRdb's table, derived via immunoSEQ multiplex PCR, lists solely in-frame clones and lacks some. The table shows approximately 50,000 clones, with roughly 95% occurring only once. Sequences were derived from CD4+ T cells from peripheral blood mononuclear cells, sampled in the third trimester of pregnancy. These receptors all stem from a female donor with multiple sclerosis, enrolled in a pregnancy study.

This clone was found once. The rearrangement joins TRBV11-3 to TRBJ2-2; unclear D gene. This CDR3 is built from 17 residues. The germline gives CDR1 SGHNT, CDR2 YENEEA. V shed 5 bases and J shed 0 bases, with 16 bases lying between them. In DNA, the CDR3 is TGTGCCAGCAGCATCAGTCTCAGTTCTGCGAACACCGGGGAGCTGTTTTTT. Its protein is CASSISLSSANTGELFF.

The chain combines TRBV11-2 with TRBJ2-2; 11 bases line up with TRBD2. V gave up 7 bases and J gave up 5 bases; unmatched junction bases: 9. This CDR3 contains 16 residues. CDR1 SGHAT and CDR2 FQNNGV come from the germline V gene. This CDR3 is CASTSLSGGVTGELFF. DNA of the CDR3: TGTGCCAGCACATCCCTTAGCGGGGGGGTGACCGGGGAGCTGTTTTTT.

V gene TRBV7-2 combines with J gene TRBJ1-2; 7 bases match TRBD1. V was clipped by 5 bases and J by 2 bases; unmatched bases: 20. Germline V gene data show CDR1 as SGHTA and CDR2 as FQGNSA. CDR3 length: 19 amino acids. CDR3 protein: CASSPQVGQNLIGNYGYTF. CDR3 coding DNA: TGTGCCAGCAGCCCACAGGTGGGACAGAATCTCATTGGGAACTATGGCTACACCTTC.

The gene calls are TRBV19 and TRBJ2-2; no reliable D call. V was trimmed by 3 bases and J by 5 bases, leaving 10 bases between them. Germline CDR1 is LNHDA and CDR2 is SQIVND (reference sequence). The CDR3 is 14 amino acids. The CDR3 reads CASSITLGTGELFF. The DNA for the CDR3 is TGTGCCAGTAGTATCACTCTCGGGACCGGGGAGCTGTTTTTT. The variable domain in full, with the rest retrieved from reference TRBV19 and TRBJ2-2, is DGGITQSPKYLFRKEGQNVTLSCEQNLNHDAMYWYRQDPGQGLRLIYYSQIVNDFQKGDIAEGYSVSREKKESFPLTVTSAQKNPTAFYLCASSITLGTGELFFGEGSRLTVL.

V gene TRBV5-6 combines with J gene TRBJ1-1; TRBD1 agrees at 7 bases. The V gene end was trimmed by 2 bases and the J gene end by 5 bases; junction bases not matched to a gene: 9. There are 15 residues in the CDR3. Per germline, CDR1 SGHDT and CDR2 YYEEEE. CDR3: CASSFVDRVGTEAFF. DNA for the CDR3: TGTGCCAGCAGCTTCGTAGACAGGGTGGGAACTGAAGCTTTCTTT.

J is TRBJ2-1 and V is TRBV28; 11 bases are shared with TRBD2. With V trimmed by 9 bases and J by 5 bases, 12 bases remained unmatched. The germline CDR1 and CDR2 sequences are MDHEN and SYDVKM. The CDR3 spans 16 residues. CDR3 sequence (DNA): TGTGCCAGTATTAGCGGGAGGGTTGGTGGTCACAATGAGCAGTTCTTC. Amino acid sequence: CASISGRVGGHNEQFF.

This chain uses TRBV11-2 with TRBJ1-3; D unclear. The germline gives CDR1 SGHAT, CDR2 FQNNGV. Trimming removed 1 base from V and 0 bases from J, with 10 bases in between. This CDR3 region has 16 residues. CDR3 nucleotide sequence: TGTGCCAGCAGCTTAGTTCTGGACTACTCTGGAAACACCATATATTTT. This codes for CASSLVLDYSGNTIYF.

The genes are TRBV5-1 and TRBJ2-7, with D possibly TRBD2 on 5 matching bases. Germline CDR1 and CDR2: SGHRS and YFSETQ. The CDR3 runs 13 residues. Trimming removed 0 bases at V and 7 bases at J, with 11 bases between. CDR3 in amino acids: CASSLAPGLEQYF. The CDR3 DNA is TGCGCCAGCAGCTTGGCCCCAGGACTGGAGCAGTACTTC.

The V and J genes are TRBV5-5 and TRBJ2-7; D call uncertain. CDR1 is SGHKS and CDR2 is YYEKEE in the germline V gene (reference sequence). The CDR3 has 13 amino acids. Deletions cut 0 bases from V and 0 bases from J, with 4 bases between. CDR3 nucleotides: TGTGCCAGCAGCTTGGGGAGCTCCTACGAGCAGTACTTC. As protein: CASSLGSSYEQYF.

The chain links TRBV28 to TRBJ1-2; D may be TRBD1 (6 bases). The CDR3 is made up of 14 amino acids. The germline V gene encodes CDR1 MDHEN and CDR2 SYDVKM. With 4 bases removed from V and 5 bases from J, the gap between germline ends came to 14 bases. CDR3 nucleotides: TGTGCCAGCAGTTCGCCAGGGGAATTTTATGGCTACACCTTC. Encoded protein: CASSSPGEFYGYTF.

This sequence joins TRBV11-3 and TRBJ2-3; D is perhaps TRBD2 (6 bases). The CDR3 has 18 amino acids. The V gene's germline CDR1 is SGHNT and CDR2 YENEEA. Deletions cut 3 bases from V and 2 bases from J, with 21 bases between. The CDR3 DNA reads TGTGCCAGCAGCTTGGGGCCGGGACTCGGAACCGACACAGATACGCAGTATTTT. Its protein is CASSLGPGLGTDTDTQYF.

The chain combines TRBV7-9 with TRBJ1-4, with D uncertain. The CDR3 sequence is 14 residues long. Germline values: CDR1 SEHNR, CDR2 FQNEAQ (reference sequence). Trimming shortened V by 3 bases and J by 2 bases, and 7 bases separated the two germline ends. The CDR3 protein is CASSLVGTNEKLFF. CDR3 nucleotide sequence: TGTGCCAGCAGCTTGGTCGGGACTAATGAAAAACTGTTTTTT.

The sample holds a few counts of this clone. This chain uses TRBV4-3 with TRBJ1-5; possible D gene TRBD1, 6 bases. With 0 bases removed from V and 2 bases from J, the gap between germline ends came to 8 bases. Germline V gene sequence: CDR1 LGHNA, CDR2 YSLEER. The CDR3 spans 15 residues. The CDR3 here is CASSQEAGGNQPQHF. CDR3 coding DNA: TGCGCCAGCAGCCAAGAGGCAGGGGGCAATCAGCCCCAGCATTTT.

V gene TRBV5-6 combines with J gene TRBJ2-7; 10 bases are a match to TRBD1. V trimming: 8 bases; J trimming: 6 bases; junction bases outside the gene matches: 11. Per germline, CDR1 SGHDT and CDR2 YYEEEE. The CDR3 extends over 14 amino acids. The CDR3: CASHLGTGVVEQYF. CDR3 nucleotide sequence: TGTGCCAGTCATTTAGGGACAGGGGTGGTCGAGCAGTACTTC.

The V call is TRBV19, the J call TRBJ2-2; 8 bases map to TRBD1. This CDR3 contains 14 residues. V shed 10 bases, J shed 1 base, and the junction held 5 bases outside the gene matches. The V gene's germline CDR1 is LNHDA and CDR2 SQIVND (reference sequence). CDR3 region: CATRTGLNTGELFF. CDR3 nucleotide sequence: TGTGCCACGCGGACAGGGCTGAACACCGGGGAGCTGTTTTTT.

The chain links TRBV6-5 to TRBJ1-6; 7 bases are shared with TRBD1. From germline, CDR1 is MNHEY and CDR2 SVGAGI. Trimming took 4 bases from V and 11 from J; bases not matched to a gene: 11. The CDR3 runs to 15 residues. The CDR3, as DNA: TGTGCCAGCAGTTCACCCCTACAGGGGTTGACACCCCTCCACTTT. It codes for CASSSPLQGLTPLHF.

The chain combines TRBV6-1 with TRBJ1-2; D gene uncertain. Looked up from germline, CDR1 is MNHNS and CDR2 is SASEGT. Trimming removed 3 bases from V and 4 bases from J, with 6 bases in between. CDR3 length: 12 residues. The CDR3 DNA reads TGTGCCAGCAGTGAGGGCAGCTATGGCTACACCTTC. Translated, it gives CASSEGSYGYTF.

V gene TRBV18 combines with J gene TRBJ1-4, with 10 bases lining up with TRBD1. V lost 8 bases, J lost 8 bases, and 5 bases stayed unmatched. The CDR3 covers 13 residues. Germline-derived CDR1 and CDR2 are KGHSH and LQKENI. The CDR3 coding sequence is TGTGCCAGCACTGACAGGGGGCAAGAAAAACTGTTTTTT. It is translated as CASTDRGQEKLFF.

V is TRBV10-2 and J is TRBJ2-5, with 7 nucleotides matching TRBD1. V was clipped by 5 bases and J by 2 bases; unmatched bases: 5. Germline-derived CDR1 and CDR2 are WSHSY and SAAADI. This CDR3 region has 14 residues. The CDR3 sequence: CASSFSGQQETQYF. CDR3 DNA: TGCGCCAGCAGTTTCTCGGGACAGCAAGAGACCCAGTACTTC.

This CDR3 reads CASSLEGLAVYEQYF. The CDR3 nucleotides are TGTGCCAGCAGCTTAGAGGGGCTAGCGGTCTACGAGCAGTACTTC. J is TRBJ2-7 and V is TRBV7-2; the match to TRBD2 covers 7 bases. V gave up 1 base and J gave up 3 bases; unmatched junction bases: 6. The CDR3 is 15 amino acids. CDR1 is SGHTA and CDR2 is FQGNSA in the germline V gene.

The V and J genes are TRBV7-2 and TRBJ2-1; 9 bases match TRBD1. V dropped 5 bases and J dropped 4; count of bases not matched to a gene: 6. CDR1 and CDR2 (germline): SGHTA, FQGNSA. The CDR3 sequence is 15 residues long. In DNA, the CDR3 is TGTGCCAGCAGCGTCGGGACAGGGACTTACAATGAGCAGTTCTTC. It codes for CASSVGTGTYNEQFF. Full variable domain (outside the CDR3, taken from reference TRBV7-2 and TRBJ2-1): GAGVSQSPSNKVTEKGKDVELRCDPISGHTALYWYRQSLGQGLEFLIYFQGNSAPDKSGLPSDRFSAERTGGSVSTLTIQRTQQEDSAVYLCASSVGTGTYNEQFFGPGTRLTVL.

The rearrangement links TRBV28 to TRBJ2-2, with 9 bases fitting TRBD1. The CDR3 spans 15 residues. J gave up 6 bases and V 7 bases, and 9 bases lay outside the gene matches. CDR1 MDHEN and CDR2 SYDVKM come from the germline V gene. CDR3 nucleotide sequence: TGTGCCAGCACACACGCCGGACAGGGGTCCGGGGAGCTGTTTTTT. This encodes CASTHAGQGSGELFF.

The chain couples TRBV19 to TRBJ2-5, with 7 bases fitting TRBD1. The CDR3 is 12 amino acids. CDR1 is LNHDA and CDR2 is SQIVND in the germline V gene (reference sequence). V lost 8 bases, J lost 4 bases, and 4 bases stayed unmatched. CDR3 residues: CASRRQGETQYF. The CDR3 DNA sequence: TGTGCCAGTCGTCGACAGGGAGAGACCCAGTACTTC.

The chain combines TRBV19 with TRBJ2-1; D is perhaps TRBD2 (6 bases). V was pared by 5 bases and J by 2 bases, with 19 bases between. Germline V lookup: CDR1 LNHDA, CDR2 SQIVND (reference sequence). The CDR3 is made up of 17 amino acids. The CDR3 region has the DNA TGTGCCAGTAGTCCCCAAGGTGAGCGGGCGGCCTACAATGAGCAGTTCTTC. Its translation: CASSPQGERAAYNEQFF.

V and J are TRBV6-6 and TRBJ1-1; D is ambiguous. The V and J ends lost 6 bases and 2 bases respectively, with 13 bases between them. The germline gives CDR1 MNHNY, CDR2 SVGAGI (reference sequence). CDR3 length: 14 residues. The CDR3 DNA sequence: TGTGCCAGCAGCCACGGGAGTTTAAACACTGAAGCTTTCTTT. Translated, it gives CASSHGSLNTEAFF.

The CDR3: CASSSRREFHNSPLHF. CDR3 DNA: TGTGCCAGCAGCTCACGACGGGAATTCCATAATTCACCCCTCCACTTT. The chain is built from TRBV9 and TRBJ1-6; D call uncertain. This CDR3 has 16 residues. CDR1 is SGDLS, CDR2 YYNGEE, per germline. V was clipped by 4 bases and J by 5 bases, with 16 bases between them.

The rearrangement links TRBV19 to TRBJ1-1; D may be TRBD1 (5 bases). CDR3 length: 13 residues. Germline CDR1 is LNHDA and CDR2 is SQIVND (reference sequence). The V end was cut by 5 bases, the J end by 5 bases, with 12 bases between. In DNA, the CDR3 is TGTGCCAGTAGTGTCACGGGGGAAACTGAAGCTTTCTTT. Protein sequence: CASSVTGETEAFF.

The chain has TRBV29-1 and TRBJ2-1; D possibly corresponds to TRBD1 (5 bases). The germline V and J ends were trimmed by 4 bases and 6 bases, with 13 bases remaining between them. This CDR3 has 13 amino acids. Germline-derived CDR1 and CDR2 are SQVTM and ANQGSEA. CDR3 sequence: CSVGQGLINEQFF. The CDR3 DNA reads as TGCAGCGTTGGTCAGGGTCTCATCAATGAGCAGTTCTTC.

The rearrangement uses TRBV30 and TRBJ1-5; D unresolved. This CDR3 spans 16 amino acids. Looked up from germline, CDR1 is GTSNPN and CDR2 is SVGIG (reference sequence). With 0 bases removed from V and 4 bases from J, the gap between germline ends came to 16 bases. CDR3 residues: CAWSVLGESLNQPQHF. For the CDR3, the DNA is TGTGCCTGGAGTGTACTGGGAGAGAGTTTAAATCAGCCCCAGCATTTT.

The chain is built from TRBV7-2 and TRBJ2-7; no firm D call. V dropped 3 bases and J dropped 0 bases, with 15 bases sitting between them. The CDR3 totals 16 residues. Germline lookup yields CDR1 SGHTA and CDR2 FQGNSA. The CDR3: CASSLISKLPSYEQYF. Here the CDR3 DNA reads TGTGCCAGCAGCTTGATTTCTAAACTACCCTCCTACGAGCAGTACTTC.

The rearrangement links TRBV5-1 to TRBJ1-2; TRBD1 agrees at 8 bases. The trim removed 7 bases at V and 4 bases at J, leaving 6 bases unmatched. This CDR3 region has 13 residues. From germline, CDR1 is SGHRS and CDR2 YFSETQ. The CDR3 sequence is CASSTGASYGYTF. In DNA form, the CDR3 reads TGCGCCAGCTCGACAGGGGCGTCCTATGGCTACACCTTC.

The V gene is TRBV15, the J gene TRBJ1-2; TRBD1 might be the D (5 bases). Trimming removed 0 bases at V and 6 bases at J, with 14 bases between. The length of the CDR3 is 15 residues. CDR1 and CDR2 (germline): LNHNV, YYDKDF (reference sequence). CDR3 loop: CATSRDRTNYDGYTF. CDR3 DNA sequence: TGTGCCACCAGCAGAGATCGGACAAATTATGATGGCTACACCTTC.